Sequencing of this T cell receptor beta chain was carried out in a study of spatial heterogeneity in lung cancer. Findings and caveats of the study: Whereas they appeared in blood less at follow-up, ubiquitous expanded tumor TCRs appeared there more at resection.

The germline CDR1 and CDR2 sequences are LGHNA and YSLEER. Trimming took off 0 bases at V and 2 bases at J, with 8 bases between the two ends. The length of the CDR3 is 15 residues. Individual TCR cDNA molecules each bore their own unique molecular identifier. TCRdb passed the 5' RACE reads through MiXCR, listing each CDR3 protein once. This table holds tens of thousands of distinct CDR3 sequences, around 10% found once. This clonotype showed up many times. Its antigen is still unknown. The sample's time point: sample taken at primary tumor resection. Frozen PBMC, nontumor lung or tumor provided whole RNA, which was sequenced unsorted. There were 72 donors, all of them untreated patients with early-stage non-small cell lung cancer.

This chain connects TRBV4-3 to TRBJ2-4; D is ambiguous. The receptor comes from a male donor with early-stage non-small cell lung cancer. Material: PBMCs, obtained at surgery. CDR3 nucleotide sequence: TGCGCCAGCAGCCAAGATTTGTACCCCAAAAACATTCAGTACTTC. Protein product: CASSQDLYPKNIQYF.